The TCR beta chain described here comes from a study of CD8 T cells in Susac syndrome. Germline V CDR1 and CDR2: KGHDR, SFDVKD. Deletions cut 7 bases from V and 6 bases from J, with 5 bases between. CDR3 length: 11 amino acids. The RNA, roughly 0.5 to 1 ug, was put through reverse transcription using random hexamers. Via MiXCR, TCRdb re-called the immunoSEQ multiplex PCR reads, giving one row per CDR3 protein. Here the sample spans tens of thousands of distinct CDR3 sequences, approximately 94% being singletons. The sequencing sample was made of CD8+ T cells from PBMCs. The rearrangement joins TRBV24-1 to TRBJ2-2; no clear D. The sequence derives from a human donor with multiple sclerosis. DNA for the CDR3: TGTGCCACCAGGGAAGCCGGGGAGCTGTTTTTT. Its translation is CATREAGELFF.